The T cell receptor beta chain under discussion was sequenced for a study of blood T cell repertoires in COVID-19. Turning to the study itself: There were acute and convalescent COVID-19 samples, and they came from the United States, Italy and Spain.

Participants, about 18 to 90 years old, spanned fewer than 30 US areas. Participant reports of clinical history set cohort assignment. This CDR3 has 16 amino acids. The germline gives CDR1 DFQATT, CDR2 SNEGSKA (reference sequence). V was clipped by 3 bases and J by 1 base, with 16 bases between them. This clone was seen a single time. Per the original methods: Amplifying reference gene primers gave estimates of nucleated cell counts. Clones were read by immunoSEQ multiplex PCR, and TCRdb kept only the in-frame ones, dropping some. V and J calls plus clone size are reproduced from that table; the DNA served to infer D and trimming. This repertoire shows roughly 500,000 clones, 85% to 90% found once; its top ten account for around 1.9%.

Sequencing used PBMCs or T cells enriched from blood (not recorded which). The clonotype originates from a woman aged 40 to 49 who had recovered from COVID-19. This chain connects TRBV20-1 to TRBJ1-5, with D maybe TRBD1 (6 bases). The CDR3 DNA reads TGCAGTGCTAGTTTTTGGGGGGGCTACAGCAATCAGCCCCAGCATTTT. Translation: CSASFWGGYSNQPQHF.